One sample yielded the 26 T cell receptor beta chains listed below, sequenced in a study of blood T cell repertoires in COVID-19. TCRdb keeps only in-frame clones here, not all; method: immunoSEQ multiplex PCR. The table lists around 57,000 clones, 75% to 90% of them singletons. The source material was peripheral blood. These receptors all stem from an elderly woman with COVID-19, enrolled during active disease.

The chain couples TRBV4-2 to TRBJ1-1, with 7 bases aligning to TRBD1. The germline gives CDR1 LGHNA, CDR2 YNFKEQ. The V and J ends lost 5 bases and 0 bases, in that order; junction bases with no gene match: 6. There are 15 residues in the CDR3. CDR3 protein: CASSGPGQLNTEAFF. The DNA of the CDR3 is TGTGCCAGCAGCGGCCCGGGACAGCTGAACACTGAAGCTTTCTTT.

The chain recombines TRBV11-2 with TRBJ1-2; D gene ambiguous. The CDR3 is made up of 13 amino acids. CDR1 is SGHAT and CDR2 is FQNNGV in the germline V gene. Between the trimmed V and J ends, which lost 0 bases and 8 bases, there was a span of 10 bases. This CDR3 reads CASSLDLQRGYTF. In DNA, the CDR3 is TGTGCCAGCAGCTTAGATCTTCAGAGGGGCTACACCTTC.

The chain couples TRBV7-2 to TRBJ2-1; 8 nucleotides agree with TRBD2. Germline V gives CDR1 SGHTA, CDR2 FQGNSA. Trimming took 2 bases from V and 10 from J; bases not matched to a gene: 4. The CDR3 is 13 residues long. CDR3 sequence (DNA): TGTGCCAGCAGCTTACTACCTAGCGGGGAGCAGTTCTTC. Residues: CASSLLPSGEQFF.

The CDR3 is CASSQDGGGNEKLFF. CDR3 DNA: TGCGCCAGCAGCCAAGACGGGGGGGGTAATGAAAAACTGTTTTTT. V is TRBV4-1 and J is TRBJ1-4; D is possibly TRBD1 (5 bases). The CDR3 extends over 15 amino acids. Trimming stripped 0 bases from V and 4 bases from J, with 9 bases between. Germline-derived CDR1 and CDR2 are MGHRA and YSYEKL.

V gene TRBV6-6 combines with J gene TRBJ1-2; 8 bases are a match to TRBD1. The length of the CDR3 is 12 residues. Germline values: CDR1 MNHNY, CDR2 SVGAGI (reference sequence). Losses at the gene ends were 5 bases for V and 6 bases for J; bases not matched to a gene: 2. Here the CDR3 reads CASSAGQDGYTF. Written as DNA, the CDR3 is TGTGCCAGCAGTGCGGGACAGGATGGCTACACCTTC.

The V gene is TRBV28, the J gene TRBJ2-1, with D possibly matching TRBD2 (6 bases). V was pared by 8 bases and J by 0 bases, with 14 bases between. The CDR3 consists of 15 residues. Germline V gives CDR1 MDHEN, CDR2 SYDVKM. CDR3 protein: CASQRGGSSYNEQFF. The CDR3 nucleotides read TGTGCCAGCCAAAGGGGAGGTAGCTCCTACAATGAGCAGTTCTTC.

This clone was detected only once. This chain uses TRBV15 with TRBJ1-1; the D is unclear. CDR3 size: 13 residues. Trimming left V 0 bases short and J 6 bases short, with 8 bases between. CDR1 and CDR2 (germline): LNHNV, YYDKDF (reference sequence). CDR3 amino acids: CATSRDRSPEAFF. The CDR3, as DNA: TGTGCCACCAGCAGAGATCGGAGCCCTGAAGCTTTCTTT.

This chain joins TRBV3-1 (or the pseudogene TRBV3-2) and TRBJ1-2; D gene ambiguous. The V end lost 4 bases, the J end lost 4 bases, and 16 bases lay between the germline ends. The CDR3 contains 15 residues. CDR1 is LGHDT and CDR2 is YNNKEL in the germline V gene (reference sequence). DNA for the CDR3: TGTGCCAGCAGCCTTCTCGGGGTCGGCCTCTATGGCTACACCTTC. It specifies CASSLLGVGLYGYTF.

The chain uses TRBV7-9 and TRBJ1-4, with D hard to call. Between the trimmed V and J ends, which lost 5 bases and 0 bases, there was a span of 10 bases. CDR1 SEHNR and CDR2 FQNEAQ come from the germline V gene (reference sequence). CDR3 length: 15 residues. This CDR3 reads CASSTGRSTNEKLFF. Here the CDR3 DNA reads TGTGCCAGCAGCACTGGGAGATCAACTAATGAAAAACTGTTTTTT.

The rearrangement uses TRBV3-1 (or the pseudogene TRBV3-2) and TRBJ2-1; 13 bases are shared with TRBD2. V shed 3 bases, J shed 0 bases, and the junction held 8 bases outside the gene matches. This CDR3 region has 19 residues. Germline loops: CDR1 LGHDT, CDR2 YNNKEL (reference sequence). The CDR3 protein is CASSHRTSGGQSSYNEQFF. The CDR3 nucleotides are TGTGCCAGCAGCCATAGGACTAGCGGGGGCCAGAGCTCCTACAATGAGCAGTTCTTC.

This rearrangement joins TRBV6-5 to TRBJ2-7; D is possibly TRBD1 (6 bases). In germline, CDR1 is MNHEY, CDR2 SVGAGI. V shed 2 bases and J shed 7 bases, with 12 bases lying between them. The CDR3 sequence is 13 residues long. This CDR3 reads CASSYAQGREQYF. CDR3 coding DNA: TGTGCCAGCAGTTACGCCCAGGGGCGGGAGCAGTACTTC.

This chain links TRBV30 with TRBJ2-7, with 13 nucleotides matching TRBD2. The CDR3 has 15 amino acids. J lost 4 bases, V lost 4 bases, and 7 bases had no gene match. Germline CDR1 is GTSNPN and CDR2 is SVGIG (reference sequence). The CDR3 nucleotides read TGTGCCTGGACCCCACTAGCGGGGGGGCTATACGAGCAGTACTTC. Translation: CAWTPLAGGLYEQYF. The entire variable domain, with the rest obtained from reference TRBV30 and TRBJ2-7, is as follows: SQTIHQWPATLVQPVGSPLSLECTVEGTSNPNLYWYRQAAGRGLQLLFYSVGIGQISSEVPQNLSASRPQDRQFILSSKKLLLSDSGFYLCAWTPLAGGLYEQYFGPGTRLTVT.

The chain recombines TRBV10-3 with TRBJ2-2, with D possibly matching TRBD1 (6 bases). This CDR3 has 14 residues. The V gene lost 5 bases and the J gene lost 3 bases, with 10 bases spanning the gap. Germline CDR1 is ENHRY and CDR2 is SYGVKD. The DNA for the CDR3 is TGTGCCATCAGTTACAGGGACGACACCGGGGAGCTGTTTTTT. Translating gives CAISYRDDTGELFF.

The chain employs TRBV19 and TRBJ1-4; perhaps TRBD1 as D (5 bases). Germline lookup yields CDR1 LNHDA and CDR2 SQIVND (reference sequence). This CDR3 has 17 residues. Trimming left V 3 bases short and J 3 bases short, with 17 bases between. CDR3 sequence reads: CASSIQGNGRPNEKLFF. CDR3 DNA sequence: TGTGCCAGTAGTATTCAGGGCAACGGACGGCCTAATGAAAAACTGTTTTTT.

CDR3 loop: CASSIEGQGPAGELFF. The CDR3 nucleotides read TGTGCCAGTAGTATAGAAGGACAGGGTCCTGCCGGGGAGCTGTTTTTT. The J gene is TRBJ2-2, the V gene TRBV19; 8 nucleotides align to TRBD1. The CDR3 extends over 16 amino acids. Germline V gene sequence: CDR1 LNHDA, CDR2 SQIVND (reference sequence). Trimming at V came to 0 bases and at J to 6 bases, leaving 6 bases not matched to a gene.

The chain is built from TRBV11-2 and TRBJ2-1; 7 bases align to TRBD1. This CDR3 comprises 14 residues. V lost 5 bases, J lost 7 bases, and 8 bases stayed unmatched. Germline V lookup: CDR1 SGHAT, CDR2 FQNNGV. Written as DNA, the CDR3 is TGTGCCAGCAGCCCGCTACAGGGGTGGAATGAGCAGTTCTTC. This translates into CASSPLQGWNEQFF.

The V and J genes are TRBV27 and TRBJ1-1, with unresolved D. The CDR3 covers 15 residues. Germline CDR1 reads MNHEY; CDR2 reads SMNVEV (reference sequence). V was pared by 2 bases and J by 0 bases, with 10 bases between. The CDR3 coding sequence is TGTGCCAGCAGTTTAATATTCGGGATGAACACTGAAGCTTTCTTT. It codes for CASSLIFGMNTEAFF.

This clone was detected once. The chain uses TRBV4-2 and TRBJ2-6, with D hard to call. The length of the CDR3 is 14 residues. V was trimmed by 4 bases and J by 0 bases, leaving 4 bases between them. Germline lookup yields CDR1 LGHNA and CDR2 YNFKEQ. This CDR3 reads CASSPFSGANVLTF. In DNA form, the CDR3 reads TGTGCCAGCAGCCCCTTCTCTGGGGCCAACGTCCTGACTTTC.

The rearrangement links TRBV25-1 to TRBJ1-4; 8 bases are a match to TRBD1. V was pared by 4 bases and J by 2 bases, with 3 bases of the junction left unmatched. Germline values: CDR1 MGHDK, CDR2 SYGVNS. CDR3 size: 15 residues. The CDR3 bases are TGTGCCAGCAGTGGTACAGGGGGGACTAATGAAAAACTGTTTTTT. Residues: CASSGTGGTNEKLFF.

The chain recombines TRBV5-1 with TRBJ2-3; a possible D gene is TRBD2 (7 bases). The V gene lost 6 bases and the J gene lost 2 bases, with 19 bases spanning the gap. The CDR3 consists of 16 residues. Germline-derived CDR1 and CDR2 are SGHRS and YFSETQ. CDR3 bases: TGCGCCAGCAAAAAAGGGGGGGGACTCCACACAGATACGCAGTATTTT. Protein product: CASKKGGGLHTDTQYF.

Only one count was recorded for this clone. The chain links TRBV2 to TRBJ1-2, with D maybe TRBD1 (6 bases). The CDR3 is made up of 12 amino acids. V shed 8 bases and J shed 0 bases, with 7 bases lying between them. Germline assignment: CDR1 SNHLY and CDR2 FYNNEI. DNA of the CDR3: TGTGCCAGCCGGACAGCTAACTATGGCTACACCTTC. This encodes CASRTANYGYTF. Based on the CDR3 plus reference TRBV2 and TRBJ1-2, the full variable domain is EPEVTQTPSHQVTQMGQEVILRCVPISNHLYFYWYRQILGQKVEFLVSFYNNEISEKSEIFDDQFSVERPDGSNFTLKIRSTKLEDSAMYFCASRTANYGYTFGSGTRLTVV.

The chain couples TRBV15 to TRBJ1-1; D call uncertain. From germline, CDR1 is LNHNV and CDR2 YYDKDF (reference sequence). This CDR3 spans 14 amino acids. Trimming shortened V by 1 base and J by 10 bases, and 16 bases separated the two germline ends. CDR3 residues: CATSRGRLQVGAFF. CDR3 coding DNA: TGTGCCACCAGCAGAGGGCGACTTCAAGTCGGAGCTTTCTTT.

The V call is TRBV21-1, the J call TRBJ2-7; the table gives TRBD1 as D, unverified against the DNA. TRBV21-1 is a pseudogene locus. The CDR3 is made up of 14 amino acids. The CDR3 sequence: CASTGTALSYEQYF. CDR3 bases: TGTGCCAGCACCGGGACAGCTTTATCCTACGAGCAGTACTTC.

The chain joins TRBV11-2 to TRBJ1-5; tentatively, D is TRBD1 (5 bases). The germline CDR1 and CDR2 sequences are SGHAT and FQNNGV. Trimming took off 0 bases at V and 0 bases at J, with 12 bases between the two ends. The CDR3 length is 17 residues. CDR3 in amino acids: CASSLEGVAHSNQPQHF. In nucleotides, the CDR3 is TGTGCCAGCAGCTTAGAAGGGGTAGCTCATAGCAATCAGCCCCAGCATTTT.

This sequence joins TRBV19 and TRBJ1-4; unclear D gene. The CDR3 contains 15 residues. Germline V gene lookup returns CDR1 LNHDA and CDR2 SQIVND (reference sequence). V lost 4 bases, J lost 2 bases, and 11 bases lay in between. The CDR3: CASSNGGVTNEKLFF. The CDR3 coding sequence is TGTGCCAGTAGTAACGGCGGGGTGACTAATGAAAAACTGTTTTTT. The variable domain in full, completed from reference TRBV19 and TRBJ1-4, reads DGGITQSPKYLFRKEGQNVTLSCEQNLNHDAMYWYRQDPGQGLRLIYYSQIVNDFQKGDIAEGYSVSREKKESFPLTVTSAQKNPTAFYLCASSNGGVTNEKLFFGSGTQLSVL.

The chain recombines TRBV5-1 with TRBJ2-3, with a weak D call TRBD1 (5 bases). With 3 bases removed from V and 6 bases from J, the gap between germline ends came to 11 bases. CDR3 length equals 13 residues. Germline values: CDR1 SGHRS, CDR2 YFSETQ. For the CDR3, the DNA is TGCGCCAGCAGCTCCTCCCACAGGGATACGCAGTATTTT. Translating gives CASSSSHRDTQYF.